This record looks at one TCR beta chain sequence and its context. Profiling of TCR beta VDJ combinations and CDR3 sequences used genomic DNA as template. MiXCR, run by TCRdb on the reads, gives a single entry per CDR3 protein. This sample yields over 150,000 distinct CDR3 sequences, of which about 64% are seen a single time; around 45% belongs to the top ten. This sample is part of a study of CD8+CD57+ T cells in acquired aplastic anemia. The patients chosen for sequencing had shown expansion of CD8+CD57+ cells (detected by flow cytometry). CDR3 length: 14 amino acids. Trimming stripped 3 bases from V and 3 bases from J, with 11 bases between. Germline CDR1 is LNHDA and CDR2 is SQIVND (reference sequence).

The TCR was taken from a human donor with aplastic anemia. The chain recombines TRBV19 with TRBJ1-2; D is perhaps TRBD1 (6 bases). Sequencing used sorted CD4+, CD8+, or CD8+CD57+ T cells (not recorded which) from PBMCs. The CDR3 sequence: CASSIGPGDYGYTF. CDR3 DNA sequence: TGTGCCAGTAGTATTGGTCCAGGGGACTATGGCTACACCTTC.